These 8 T cell receptor beta chains were all obtained from the same sample, sequenced in a study of graft-versus-host responses after intestinal transplantation. For these TCRs, the target antigens are not known. Here immunoSEQ multiplex PCR was the method, and the copy in TCRdb shows in-frame clones only, minus some. The sample shows just under 65,000 clones, 90% to 95% of them seen only once. This specimen consisted of unstimulated CD8+ T cells sorted from spleen or lymph node cells, obtained before transplant. The source of these receptors is a human donor who was the organ donor for an intestinal transplant.

The rearrangement links TRBV9 to TRBJ1-1, with 9 bases that match TRBD1. The ends lost 3 bases at V and 5 bases at J; junction bases unmatched: 8. The CDR3 length is 15 residues. Germline V gene data show CDR1 as SGDLS and CDR2 as YYNGEE. CDR3 residues: CASSGDRESWTEAFF. In DNA, the CDR3 is TGTGCCAGCAGCGGGGACAGGGAGTCTTGGACTGAAGCTTTCTTT.

This chain connects TRBV5-1 to TRBJ2-3; TRBD2 might be the D (5 bases). The V end lost 4 bases, the J end lost 6 bases, and 9 bases lay between the germline ends. Germline assignment: CDR1 SGHRS and CDR2 YFSETQ. The CDR3 length is 12 residues. The CDR3 reads CASSLLADTQYF. The DNA of the CDR3 is TGCGCCAGCAGCCTTTTAGCGGATACGCAGTATTTT.

This chain uses TRBV7-2 with TRBJ2-3; D may be TRBD1 (5 bases). Germline values: CDR1 SGHTA, CDR2 FQGNSA. V lost 3 bases and J lost 6, with 13 bases in between. The CDR3 runs 14 residues. This chain's CDR3 is CASSLGGRVDTQYF. CDR3 DNA: TGTGCCAGCAGCTTGGGCGGCAGGGTGGATACGCAGTATTTT.

The chain recombines TRBV19 with TRBJ1-5; TRBD1 might be the D (5 bases). This CDR3 comprises 16 residues. The V end was cut by 8 bases, the J end by 0 bases, with 17 bases between. CDR1 LNHDA and CDR2 SQIVND come from the germline V gene (reference sequence). The CDR3 sequence is CASRWDGGYSNQPQHF. The CDR3, as DNA: TGTGCCAGTCGTTGGGACGGGGGTTATAGCAATCAGCCCCAGCATTTT.

V gene TRBV28 combines with J gene TRBJ2-7; 13 bases match TRBD2. This CDR3 contains 16 residues. V dropped 5 bases and J dropped 2; count of bases not matched to a gene: 6. Germline lookup yields CDR1 MDHEN and CDR2 SYDVKM. The CDR3 is CASSVGTSGIAYEQYF. The CDR3 nucleotides are TGTGCCAGCAGTGTGGGGACTAGCGGGATCGCCTACGAGCAGTACTTC.

The chain uses TRBV28 and TRBJ1-5; 8 positions match TRBD1. The trim removed 6 bases at V and 4 bases at J, leaving 5 bases unmatched. Germline V CDR1 and CDR2: MDHEN, SYDVKM. The CDR3 is 14 amino acids. CDR3 loop: CASSPRTGNQPQHF. The CDR3 nucleotides read TGTGCCAGCAGCCCCAGGACAGGGAATCAGCCCCAGCATTTT.

This clone was detected only once. The chain combines TRBV9 with TRBJ1-6; D gene ambiguous. The germline gives CDR1 SGDLS, CDR2 YYNGEE. With 4 bases removed from V and 2 bases from J, the gap between germline ends came to 7 bases. This CDR3 has 14 residues. CDR3 DNA: TGTGCCAGCAGCCCTAACCCCTATAATTCACCCCTCCACTTT. Protein sequence: CASSPNPYNSPLHF.

The rearrangement joins TRBV25-1 to TRBJ2-3; TRBD1 agrees at 7 bases. Trimming cost V 3 bases and J 1 base; bases outside gene matches: 10. CDR1 is MGHDK, CDR2 SYGVNS, per germline. The CDR3 is 17 amino acids. CDR3 DNA sequence: TGTGCCAGCAGTGAGCCCCGGGACAGAGAATGCACAGATACGCAGTATTTT. It yields the protein CASSEPRDRECTDTQYF.